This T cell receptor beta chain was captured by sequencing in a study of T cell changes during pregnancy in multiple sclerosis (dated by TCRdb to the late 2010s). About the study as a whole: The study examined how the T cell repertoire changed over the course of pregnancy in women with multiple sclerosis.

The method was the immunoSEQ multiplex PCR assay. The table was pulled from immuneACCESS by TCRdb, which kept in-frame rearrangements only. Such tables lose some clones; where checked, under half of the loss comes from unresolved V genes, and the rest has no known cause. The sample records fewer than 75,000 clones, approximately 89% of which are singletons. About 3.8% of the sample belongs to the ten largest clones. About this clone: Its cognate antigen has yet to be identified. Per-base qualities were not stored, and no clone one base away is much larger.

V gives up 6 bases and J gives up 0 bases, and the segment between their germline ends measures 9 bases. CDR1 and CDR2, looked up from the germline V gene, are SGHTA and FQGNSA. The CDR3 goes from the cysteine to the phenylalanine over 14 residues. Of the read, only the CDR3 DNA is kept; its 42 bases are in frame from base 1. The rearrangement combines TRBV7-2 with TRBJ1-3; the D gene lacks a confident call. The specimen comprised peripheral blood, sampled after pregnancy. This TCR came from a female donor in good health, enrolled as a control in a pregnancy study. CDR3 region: CASSLRFSGNTIYF. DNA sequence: TGTGCCAGCAGTCTCAGGTTCTCTGGAAACACCATATATTTT.